This entry lists 31 T cell receptor delta chains sequenced from one sample in a study of gamma-delta T cells after stem cell transplantation. TCRdb reanalysed the RT-PCR reads via CATT. The data show around 10,000 delta-chain clones, 1.3% seen once. Sequenced input: gamma-delta T cells. These receptors came from a human donor. It is not recorded whose cells these are; they may come from a transplant donor.

This clone has ten or more counts. This chain uses TRDV2 with TRDJ1; 13 positions match TRDD3. V gave up 3 bases and J gave up 4 bases; unmatched junction bases: 19. Germline lookup yields CDR1 GEAIGNYY and CDR2 EKD. The CDR3 sequence is 20 residues long. CDR3 loop: CACDPVLGDTSVSNSDKLIF. CDR3 bases: TGTGCCTGTGACCCTGTACTGGGGGATACGTCTGTGTCGAACAGCGATAAACTCATCTTT.

This clone was detected only a few times. It is likely a read error: a sequence one base away is far more abundant. Other nucleotide sequences in the sample specify the same CDR3. V usage is TRDV2 and J usage is TRDJ1, with TRDD3 matching over 7 bases. Trimming at V came to 3 bases and at J to 0 bases, leaving 9 bases not matched to a gene. The germline gives CDR1 GEAIGNYY, CDR2 EKD. The CDR3 consists of 16 residues. The CDR3 DNA sequence: TGTGCCTGTGACGGGCTTTCGGGGGGATACACCGATAAACTCATCTTT. It encodes CACDGLSGGYTDKLIF.

About this clone: Given a much more abundant clone one base away, this may be a read error. At the DNA level, this CDR3 is encoded by other sequences in the same sample as well. The gene calls are TRDV2 and TRDJ1, with TRDD3 identical over 9 bases. The CDR3 consists of 19 residues. The germline CDR1 and CDR2 sequences are GEAIGNYY and EKD. This CDR3 is CACDTLELGDTPHVSKLIF. For the CDR3, the DNA is TGTGCCTGTGACACTCTGGAACTCGGGGATACGCCCCACGTGAGTAAACTCATCTTC.

This clone has a handful of counts. A far larger clone is one base from this, pointing to a likely read error. The same CDR3 can be traced to other DNA sequences in this sample. The gene calls are TRDV2 and TRDJ1, with 9 nucleotides matching TRDD3. Germline assignment: CDR1 GEAIGNYY and CDR2 EKD. After removal of 2 bases from V and 0 bases from J, the junction contained 18 bases not matched to a gene. The CDR3 totals 20 residues. The CDR3 sequence is CACDKVTGGEPTQDTDKLIF. Written as DNA, the CDR3 is TGTGCCTGTGACAAGGTTACTGGGGGAGAACCAACTCAGGACACCGATAAACTCATCTTT.

This clone has just a few counts. J is TRDJ3 and V is TRDV2; 12 positions agree with TRDD3. This CDR3 comprises 21 residues. Germline loops: CDR1 GEAIGNYY, CDR2 EKD. Trimming cost V 3 bases and J 1 base; bases outside gene matches: 12. The CDR3 DNA follows: TGTGCCTGTGACCCTGTACTGGGGGATACATCTGGTTCCTGGGACACCCGACAGATGTTTTTC. Its protein is CACDPVLGDTSGSWDTRQMFF.

This clone has a handful of counts. This DNA's translation and the protein TCRdb lists, from a much larger clone, do not match at residue 3, likely due to a read error; the protein shown is translated from the DNA. CDR3 region: CARDTLVDRGTDKLIF. In DNA, the CDR3 is TGTGCCCGTGACACCTTGGTGGACCGGGGGACCGATAAACTCATCTTT. The chain combines TRDV2 with TRDJ1; weak D call: TRDD3 (5 bases). Germline CDR1 reads GEAIGNYY; CDR2 reads EKD. The CDR3 covers 16 residues.

This clone turned up a few times. Other DNA sequences in the sample encode the same CDR3. The V and J genes are TRDV2 and TRDJ1, with 12 bases matching TRDD3. Trimming at V came to 1 base and at J to 3 bases, leaving 5 bases not matched to a gene. The CDR3 loop spans 16 amino acids. CDR1 and CDR2 from the germline V gene are GEAIGNYY and EKD. The CDR3, as DNA: TGTGCCTGTGACACTCTACTGGGGGATACCCCCGATAAACTCATCTTT. Residues: CACDTLLGDTPDKLIF.

This clone was counted only a few times. A far larger clone is a single base away, which makes a read error likely. This rearrangement joins TRDV2 to TRDJ1; TRDD3 matches 12 bases. The trim removed 0 bases at V and 0 bases at J, leaving 16 bases unmatched. From germline, CDR1 is GEAIGNYY and CDR2 EKD. The CDR3 length is 21 residues. This chain's CDR3 is CACDTVGWGIRDQNYTDKLIF. In DNA form, the CDR3 reads TGTGCCTGTGACACCGTGGGCTGGGGGATACGTGATCAGAATTACACCGATAAACTCATCTTT.

This clone came up a few times. The chain employs TRDV2 and TRDJ3; TRDD3 aligns across 8 bases. Germline V gene sequence: CDR1 GEAIGNYY, CDR2 EKD. The ends lost 0 bases at V and 2 bases at J; junction bases unmatched: 32. CDR3 size: 27 residues. The chain's CDR3 is CACDTISSTGGRQLLDSPAWDTRQMFF. CDR3 sequence (DNA): TGTGCCTGTGACACCATTTCCAGTACTGGGGGCCGACAGCTCCTGGACAGCCCCGCCTGGGACACCCGACAGATGTTTTTC.

This chain joins TRDV2 and TRDJ3; 13 bases are shared with TRDD3. This CDR3 is 22 amino acids long. The junction had 10 bases not matched to a gene; V was cut back by 0 bases and J by 0 bases. Germline CDR1 and CDR2: GEAIGNYY and EKD. The CDR3 nucleotides are TGTGCCTGTGACACCACTGTACTGGGGGATACGCCGCCCTCCTGGGACACCCGACAGATGTTTTTC. It yields the protein CACDTTVLGDTPPSWDTRQMFF.

This clone was counted at least ten times. The CDR3 DNA sequence: TGTGCCTGTGATAAGCTGGGGGACCAAGATAAACTCATCTTT. Amino acid sequence: CACDKLGDQDKLIF. J is TRDJ1 and V is TRDV2; 8 bases map to TRDD3. V shed 4 bases, J shed 5 bases, and the junction held 8 bases outside the gene matches. The germline CDR1 and CDR2 sequences are GEAIGNYY and EKD. The CDR3 length is 14 residues.

This clone has only a few counts. This DNA's translation and the protein TCRdb lists, from a much larger clone, do not match at residue 9, likely due to a read error; the protein shown is translated from the DNA. This chain uses TRDV2 with TRDJ1; 9 bases map to TRDD3. Germline V gene sequence: CDR1 GEAIGNYY, CDR2 EKD. The CDR3 is 15 amino acids. V was clipped by 5 bases and J by 1 base; unmatched bases: 7. CDR3 sequence: CACVRLGDSTDKLIF. The CDR3 DNA reads TGTGCCTGTGTTAGACTGGGGGACAGCACCGATAAACTCATCTTT.

This clone is categorized as medium-sized. V gene TRDV2 combines with J gene TRDJ1; 9 nucleotides match TRDD3. The CDR3 runs to 17 residues. The trim removed 3 bases at V and 0 bases at J, leaving 10 bases unmatched. The germline gives CDR1 GEAIGNYY, CDR2 EKD. CDR3 protein: CACDHVLGDRYTDKLIF. CDR3 in DNA: TGTGCCTGTGACCATGTACTGGGGGACCGGTACACCGATAAACTCATCTTT.

Details on this clone: This DNA translates differently at residue 3 from the TCRdb protein, which is that of a much larger clone; a read error is likely, and the protein shown is the DNA's own translation. The J gene is TRDJ1, the V gene TRDV2; D call uncertain. CDR1 is GEAIGNYY and CDR2 is EKD in the germline V gene. The CDR3 contains 15 residues. The CDR3 coding sequence is TGTGCCCGTGACACCGTGATAACCCCCACCGATAAACTCATCTTT. It translates to CARDTVITPTDKLIF.

This clone has only a few counts. TCRdb attributes to this sequence the protein of a much larger clone, which differs from the DNA translation at residue 8; a read error is likely, and the protein displayed is translated from the DNA. The chain uses TRDV2 and TRDJ1, with D possibly matching TRDD2 (6 bases). Between the trimmed V and J ends, which lost 2 bases and 2 bases, there was a span of 17 bases. The CDR3 has 16 amino acids. Germline loops: CDR1 GEAIGNYY, CDR2 EKD. Written as DNA, the CDR3 is TGTGCCTGTGACATCCTCCTACTAAGCGGAACCGATAAACTCATCTTT. This sequence encodes CACDILLLSGTDKLIF.

Only a few counts were recorded for this clone. This may stem from a read error, because a much larger clone lies one nucleotide away. Other nucleotide sequences in the sample specify the same CDR3. J is TRDJ3 and V is TRDV2; 10 bases agree with TRDD3. The CDR3 is made up of 18 amino acids. Trimming removed 4 bases from V and 2 bases from J; junction bases left unmatched: 7. The germline V gene encodes CDR1 GEAIGNYY and CDR2 EKD. CDR3 protein: CACDAGGYATWDTRQMFF. The CDR3 bases are TGTGCCTGTGATGCAGGGGGATACGCCACCTGGGACACCCGACAGATGTTTTTC.

This clone is medium-sized. The chain uses TRDV2 and TRDJ1; unclear D gene. The CDR3 extends over 16 amino acids. From germline, CDR1 is GEAIGNYY and CDR2 EKD. V shed 0 bases and J shed 0 bases, with 13 bases lying between them. CDR3 region: CACDTVDPMYTDKLIF. The CDR3 nucleotides read TGTGCCTGTGACACCGTAGACCCTATGTACACCGATAAACTCATCTTT.

This clone is judged medium-sized. In the same sample, other DNA sequences code for this CDR3. The DNA of the CDR3 is TGTGCCTGTTTTACCTTGCTTAACACCGATAAACTCATCTTT. It specifies CACFTLLNTDKLIF. The J gene is TRDJ1, the V gene TRDV2, with D hard to call. This CDR3 comprises 14 residues. Trimming left V 6 bases short and J 0 bases short, with 13 bases between. Germline V gives CDR1 GEAIGNYY, CDR2 EKD.

By sample share, this clone is medium-sized. Other nucleotide sequences in the sample specify the same CDR3. The chain employs TRDV2 and TRDJ1, with 13 bases aligning to TRDD3. The junction had 7 bases not matched to a gene; V was cut back by 3 bases and J by 4 bases. Germline loops: CDR1 GEAIGNYY, CDR2 EKD. CDR3 length: 16 residues. CDR3 residues: CACDALLGDTGDKLIF. CDR3 DNA: TGTGCCTGTGACGCCCTACTGGGGGATACGGGCGATAAACTCATCTTT.

This clone was detected only a few times. A much larger clone sits a single nucleotide away, making a read error possible. Other DNA sequences of this sample code for an identical CDR3. The chain joins TRDV2 to TRDJ1, with 8 bases aligning to TRDD3. The CDR3 extends over 14 amino acids. Germline values: CDR1 GEAIGNYY, CDR2 EKD. After removal of 3 bases from V and 6 bases from J, the junction contained 8 bases not matched to a gene. CDR3 region: CACDRLGGTNKLIF. In nucleotides, the CDR3 is TGTGCCTGTGACCGACTGGGGGGGACCAATAAACTCATCTTT.

This clone was counted ten times or more. This could be a read error, since a much larger clone is one nucleotide away. Other DNA variants within this sample encode the same CDR3. The V and J genes are TRDV2 and TRDJ1; 13 nucleotides match TRDD3. Germline CDR1 is GEAIGNYY and CDR2 is EKD. V lost 7 bases and J lost 4; bases outside the gene matches: 14. This CDR3 contains 17 residues. The CDR3 loop is CACAGLGDTQTNDKLIF. In nucleotides, the CDR3 is TGTGCCTGCGCCGGACTGGGGGATACGCAAACGAACGATAAACTCATCTTT.

This clone was picked up a small number of times. The TCRdb protein, from a much larger clone, departs from this DNA's translation at residue 18, likely by read error; the protein shown derives from the DNA. The V call is TRDV2, the J call TRDJ3, with D tentatively TRDD3 (5 bases). There are 20 residues in the CDR3. Germline V lookup: CDR1 GEAIGNYY, CDR2 EKD. As DNA, the CDR3 is TGTGCCTGTGACACCGTCCTGGGAAAAGAGGACTCCTGGGACACCCGACAGGTGTTTTTC. Its translation: CACDTVLGKEDSWDTRQVFF.

Only a few counts were recorded for this clone. This may be a read error, as it is one base from a much larger clone. Other DNA sequences of this sample code for an identical CDR3. The genes are TRDV2 and TRDJ3, with 9 positions matching TRDD3. Germline CDR1 is GEAIGNYY and CDR2 is EKD. The CDR3 covers 17 residues. J was trimmed by 5 bases and V by 3 bases; bases with no gene match: 7. The CDR3 loop is CACDPLGETRDTRQMFF. In DNA, the CDR3 is TGTGCCTGTGACCCACTGGGGGAAACTCGGGACACCCGACAGATGTTTTTC.

This clone was seen a few times. TCRdb records a much larger clone's protein for this DNA, with a difference at residue 6 that likely arises from a read error; the protein given is the translation of the DNA. The chain has TRDV2 and TRDJ1; 8 bases are shared with TRDD3. Germline CDR1 GEAIGNYY, CDR2 EKD. The CDR3 has 15 amino acids. J was trimmed by 7 bases and V by 3 bases; bases with no gene match: 12. Written as DNA, the CDR3 is TGTGCCTGTGACCCCCCTCTGGGGATACAGGGTAAACTCATCTTT. Encoded protein: CACDPPLGIQGKLIF.

This clone was found a few times. The protein that TCRdb holds for this DNA derives from a much larger clone and differs from the translated DNA at residue 11, which likely indicates a read error; the protein shown here is translated from the DNA. The J gene is TRDJ1, the V gene TRDV2, with TRDD3 matching over 7 bases. This CDR3 comprises 15 residues. Per germline, CDR1 GEAIGNYY and CDR2 EKD. V was clipped by 1 base and J by 7 bases; unmatched bases: 11. CDR3 bases: TGTGCCTGTGACACGGCCGGGGGATCCCGCGGTAAACTCATCTTT. This translates into CACDTAGGSRGKLIF.

In this sample, this clone turned up a few times. A much larger clone lies one base from this, so it may be a read error. Distinct nucleotide sequences in the sample also encode this CDR3. The rearrangement joins TRDV2 to TRDJ3; 7 nucleotides line up with TRDD3. The CDR3 runs to 19 residues. Germline V gene sequence: CDR1 GEAIGNYY, CDR2 EKD. The CDR3 nucleotides are TGCGCCTGTGACACTGCCGGGGGATCCAGCTCCTGGGACACCCGACAGATGTTTTTC. This translates into CACDTAGGSSSWDTRQMFF.

By share of the sample, this clone is medium-sized. J is TRDJ1 and V is TRDV2; 10 nucleotides line up with TRDD3. Looked up from germline, CDR1 is GEAIGNYY and CDR2 is EKD. V dropped 4 bases and J dropped 2; count of bases not matched to a gene: 6. This CDR3 is 15 amino acids long. For the CDR3, the DNA is TGTGCCTGTGATCGACTGGGGGATCCGACCGATAAACTCATCTTT. Protein product: CACDRLGDPTDKLIF.

This clone was observed a handful of times. This sequence may be a read error, since a much larger clone differs from it by one base. Different DNA sequences within this sample yield the same CDR3. V and J are TRDV2 and TRDJ1; 13 bases are shared with TRDD3. CDR1 is GEAIGNYY and CDR2 is EKD in the germline V gene. This CDR3 spans 16 amino acids. This CDR3 is CACDTLVLGDTDKLIF. Here the CDR3 DNA reads TGTGCCTGCGACACCTTGGTACTGGGGGATACGGATAAACTCATCTTT.

In regard to this clone: It is likely a read error: a sequence one base away is far more abundant. Other DNA variants within this sample encode the same CDR3. The chain combines TRDV2 with TRDJ1, with D maybe TRDD3 (6 bases). Trimming took 0 bases from V and 2 from J, leaving 15 bases between them. From germline, CDR1 is GEAIGNYY and CDR2 EKD. This CDR3 has 16 residues. CDR3 sequence reads: CACDTLEGGVTDKLIF. The CDR3 bases are TGTGCCTGTGACACCCTTGAGGGGGGAGTAACCGATAAACTCATCTTT.

This clone has just a few counts. With a much larger clone just one base away, this may be a read error. The sample contains more than one DNA sequence encoding this CDR3. The rearrangement links TRDV2 to TRDJ1, with 8 nucleotides matching TRDD3. CDR3 length: 18 residues. In germline, CDR1 is GEAIGNYY, CDR2 EKD. Trimming took 3 bases from V and 0 from J; bases not matched to a gene: 14. The CDR3 loop reads CACDAISTGGPYTDKLIF. CDR3 DNA sequence: TGTGCCTGTGACGCAATTAGTACTGGGGGTCCGTACACCGATAAACTCATCTTT.

This clone came up a few times. The protein held in TCRdb is that of a much larger clone and does not match this DNA's translation at residue 4, likely because of a read error; the protein shown is translated from the DNA. This chain joins TRDV2 and TRDJ1; 10 bases line up with TRDD3. The germline V gene encodes CDR1 GEAIGNYY and CDR2 EKD. The CDR3 is 18 residues long. The ends lost 5 bases at V and 1 base at J; junction bases unmatched: 15. CDR3 bases: TGTGCCTGTGGCACGCTTACTGGGGGATCGTCGGGCACCGATAAACTCATCTTT. Protein: CACGTLTGGSSGTDKLIF.